The next 18 T cell receptor beta chains were all read from a single sample in a study of identical twins. TCRdb called the 5' RACE reads again in MiXCR, with one record for every CDR3 protein. In the table there are roughly 190,000 distinct CDR3 sequences, 15% to 20% of which are singletons. In addition, the sample was reused for a study of T cells expressing NK-cell markers.

Specimen: CD8+ T cells sorted from blood. The receptors shown here come from a young woman in good health.

This clonotype was recorded many times. The chain couples TRBV3-1 to TRBJ2-1; TRBD2 matches 10 bases. Per germline, CDR1 LGHDT and CDR2 YNNKEL (reference sequence). This CDR3 has 17 amino acids. V gave up 5 bases and J gave up 3 bases; unmatched junction bases: 10. CDR3 amino acids: CASSTDWTSGYYNEQFF. For the CDR3, the DNA is TGTGCCAGCAGCACGGACTGGACTAGCGGATACTACAATGAGCAGTTCTTC.

This chain uses TRBV19 with TRBJ2-1, with 8 bases that match TRBD1. This CDR3 has 13 amino acids. V gave up 4 bases and J gave up 6 bases; unmatched junction bases: 2. Germline values: CDR1 LNHDA, CDR2 SQIVND (reference sequence). CDR3 nucleotides: TGTGCCAGTAGTAATGGACAGGGCAATGAGCAGTTCTTC. This translates into CASSNGQGNEQFF.

This clonotype came up many times. The V call is TRBV5-6, the J call TRBJ2-1; D is unclear. Germline V gene data show CDR1 as SGHDT and CDR2 as YYEEEE. Trimming left V 0 bases short and J 8 bases short, with 15 bases between. This CDR3 spans 15 amino acids. CDR3 in amino acids: CASSLGGDFGDEQFF. In nucleotides, the CDR3 is TGTGCCAGCAGCTTGGGTGGGGATTTCGGCGATGAGCAGTTCTTC.

This clonotype has just a few counts. This rearrangement joins TRBV5-6 to TRBJ1-1; D is possibly TRBD1 (5 bases). V was pared by 2 bases and J by 1 base, with 12 bases between. Germline lookup yields CDR1 SGHDT and CDR2 YYEEEE. CDR3 size: 15 residues. CDR3 residues: CASSFVGGTNTEAFF. CDR3 nucleotide sequence: TGTGCCAGCAGCTTTGTTGGGGGGACGAACACTGAAGCTTTCTTT.

The chain joins TRBV5-6 to TRBJ1-1; 9 bases are shared with TRBD1. CDR3 length: 15 amino acids. Losses at the gene ends were 4 bases for V and 2 bases for J; bases not matched to a gene: 6. Germline-derived CDR1 and CDR2 are SGHDT and YYEEEE. The CDR3 protein is CASSGGQGLNTEAFF. The CDR3 coding sequence is TGTGCCAGCAGCGGAGGACAGGGGTTAAACACTGAAGCTTTCTTT.

This clonotype was counted between two and nine times. This chain joins TRBV2 and TRBJ2-7, with D perhaps given as TRBD1 or TRBD2 (5 bases each). Germline CDR1 is SNHLY and CDR2 is FYNNEI. V was clipped by 6 bases and J by 7 bases, with 16 bases between them. The CDR3 sequence is 13 residues long. DNA for the CDR3: TGTGCCAGCAGGGCAGAGGGGCCGGGAGAGCAGTACTTC. It codes for CASRAEGPGEQYF.

This clonotype was recorded many times. The chain employs TRBV12-5 and TRBJ2-3, with a tentative D call TRBD1 (6 bases). This CDR3 region has 17 residues. Germline CDR1 and CDR2: LGHNT and FRNRAP. The germline V and J ends were trimmed by 1 base and 1 base, with 15 bases remaining between them. CDR3: CASGLGLTGRGTDTQYF. CDR3 DNA: TGTGCTAGTGGTTTGGGCTTGACAGGACGGGGCACAGATACGCAGTATTTT.

This clonotype was picked up a small number of times. This rearrangement joins TRBV6-1 to TRBJ2-7; 7 bases match TRBD2. This CDR3 has 15 amino acids. The trim removed 5 bases at V and 0 bases at J, leaving 7 bases unmatched. The germline gives CDR1 MNHNS, CDR2 SASEGT. CDR3 bases: TGTGCCAGCAGTAGTGGGGAGCGGGGCTCCTACGAGCAGTACTTC. This gives the protein CASSSGERGSYEQYF.

This clonotype has ten or more counts. This chain connects TRBV6-5 to TRBJ2-3; 7 bases match TRBD1. After removal of 5 bases from V and 3 bases from J, the junction contained 11 bases not matched to a gene. The germline V gene has CDR1 MNHEY and CDR2 SVGAGI. CDR3 length: 16 residues. The CDR3 reads CASSLRRDSQTDTQYF. In nucleotides, the CDR3 is TGTGCCAGCAGTCTACGCCGGGACAGCCAAACAGATACGCAGTATTTT.

This clonotype showed up just a few times. The chain joins TRBV12-3 or TRBV12-4 to TRBJ2-7; 8 bases agree with TRBD2. This CDR3 contains 17 residues. The J segment lost 2 bases and the V segment lost 2 bases, leaving 11 bases of the junction unmatched. CDR3 coding DNA: TGTGCCAGCAGTTTAAGCGGGGGAGGCAGTTGGACCTACGAGCAGTACTTC. It codes for CASSLSGGGSWTYEQYF.

The V and J genes are TRBV7-2 and TRBJ1-4; the D gene is possibly TRBD1 (5 bases). V was trimmed by 3 bases and J by 4 bases, leaving 9 bases between them. The V gene's germline CDR1 is SGHTA and CDR2 FQGNSA. This CDR3 is 14 amino acids long. The DNA of the CDR3 is TGTGCCAGCAGCTTTGGGGCGGGTAATGAAAAACTGTTTTTT. Its translation is CASSFGAGNEKLFF.

In this sample, this clonotype turned up many times. This chain links TRBV12-3 or TRBV12-4 with TRBJ1-1, with no clear D. The CDR3 is made up of 12 amino acids. Trimming shortened V by 5 bases and J by 8 bases, and 12 bases separated the two germline ends. The CDR3 DNA sequence: TGTGCCAGCAGTCTCAGGACGGGAGAAGCTTTCTTT. Translating gives CASSLRTGEAFF.

The rearrangement links TRBV15 to TRBJ2-3, with 12 bases that match TRBD2. Germline values: CDR1 LNHNV, CDR2 YYDKDF (reference sequence). Trimming took 3 bases from V and 5 from J; bases not matched to a gene: 6. The CDR3 covers 16 residues. CDR3 residues: CATSSRLAGVRDTQYF. The CDR3 DNA is TGTGCCACCAGCAGCAGACTAGCGGGAGTGAGAGATACGCAGTATTTT.

Written as DNA, the CDR3 is TGTGCCAGCAGCTACCTATGGGACAGGGAAAGAGAAAAACTGTTTTTT. Amino acid sequence: CASSYLWDREREKLFF. The V gene is TRBV7-9, the J gene TRBJ1-4; the match to TRBD1 covers 9 bases. Germline lookup yields CDR1 SEHNR and CDR2 FQNEAQ (reference sequence). After removal of 4 bases from V and 8 bases from J, the junction contained 11 bases not matched to a gene. This CDR3 is 16 amino acids long.

The chain employs TRBV7-9 and TRBJ1-1; D unresolved. Germline lookup yields CDR1 SEHNR and CDR2 FQNEAQ (reference sequence). V lost 2 bases and J lost 2, with 12 bases in between. This CDR3 comprises 15 residues. DNA for the CDR3: TGTGCCAGCAGCTTAACATCTCCTGCTAACACTGAAGCTTTCTTT. This gives the protein CASSLTSPANTEAFF.

This clonotype was observed a handful of times. The rearrangement uses TRBV20-1 and TRBJ2-2, with D possibly TRBD2 on 5 matching bases. The CDR3 has 13 amino acids. The V and J ends lost 4 bases and 3 bases respectively, with 9 bases between them. Germline-derived CDR1 and CDR2 are DFQATT and SNEGSKA (reference sequence). DNA for the CDR3: TGCAGTGCTAAGGACGGGGACACCGGGGAGCTGTTTTTT. Its protein product is CSAKDGDTGELFF.

This chain connects TRBV6-2 or TRBV6-3 to TRBJ1-5; a possible D gene is TRBD1 (5 bases). V gave up 2 bases and J gave up 5 bases, with 25 bases separating them. The length of the CDR3 is 19 residues. The V gene's germline CDR1 is MNHEY and CDR2 SVGEGT. The CDR3 DNA follows: TGTGCCAGCAGTTACCGGATGACTACAGGATATACCGGATATCAGCCCCAGCATTTT. It encodes CASSYRMTTGYTGYQPQHF.

This clonotype was seen only a few times. CDR3 in DNA: TGCGCCAGCAGCCTGAGACTAGCGGGCCACCAAGAGACCCAGTACTTC. It translates to CASSLRLAGHQETQYF. This chain links TRBV4-1 with TRBJ2-5; TRBD2 matches 10 bases. Germline CDR1 and CDR2: MGHRA and YSYEKL. The CDR3 length is 16 residues. The trim removed 4 bases at V and 0 bases at J, leaving 5 bases unmatched.